Below, 21 T cell receptor beta chains from the same sample are listed, as sequenced in a study of blood T cell repertoires in COVID-19. Profiling relied on immunoSEQ multiplex PCR, and the TCRdb table lists in-frame clones only, not all of them. The sample contains roughly 150,000 clones, roughly 80% of which appear only once. Sequencing was done on a sample of PBMCs or T cells enriched from blood (not recorded which). Every receptor here comes from an older woman who had recovered from COVID-19.

This clone was found once. The sample contains more than one DNA sequence encoding this CDR3. This sequence joins TRBV6-5 and TRBJ2-7; D might be TRBD2 (6 bases). CDR3 length: 14 amino acids. Germline loops: CDR1 MNHEY, CDR2 SVGAGI. Trimming cost V 3 bases and J 0 bases, with 9 bases left between them. The CDR3 nucleotides read TGTGCCAGCAGTTATCGGGGGAGCTCCTACGAGCAGTACTTC. Translated, it gives CASSYRGSSYEQYF.

In this sample, this clone turned up many times. The rearrangement uses TRBV5-1 and TRBJ2-1, with D unclear. This CDR3 has 12 amino acids. V dropped 2 bases and J dropped 5 bases, with 5 bases sitting between them. CDR1 and CDR2 from the germline V gene are SGHRS and YFSETQ. DNA for the CDR3: TGCGCCAGCAGCTTTCAGGACAATGAGCAGTTCTTC. The encoded protein is CASSFQDNEQFF.

The chain employs TRBV19 and TRBJ2-6, with D tentatively TRBD2 (5 bases). Deletions cut 5 bases from V and 5 bases from J, with 13 bases between. The length of the CDR3 is 15 residues. The germline V gene has CDR1 LNHDA and CDR2 SQIVND (reference sequence). The DNA of the CDR3 is TGTGCCAGTAGTCCGGGATTCCAGCGGGCCAACGTCCTGACTTTC. Translating it yields CASSPGFQRANVLTF.

This chain links TRBV19 with TRBJ1-5; D is unclear. Trimming left V 3 bases short and J 3 bases short, with 9 bases between. This CDR3 is built from 14 residues. Germline values: CDR1 LNHDA, CDR2 SQIVND (reference sequence). The CDR3 protein is CASSMWQDNQPQHF. The CDR3 DNA sequence: TGTGCCAGTAGTATGTGGCAGGACAATCAGCCCCAGCATTTT.

This clone was found a few times. V is TRBV20-1 and J is TRBJ1-5; D not certain. The CDR3 extends over 14 amino acids. Trimming cost V 3 bases and J 4 bases, with 13 bases left between them. Germline loops: CDR1 DFQATT, CDR2 SNEGSKA (reference sequence). CDR3 loop: CSASSAGGNQPQHF. CDR3 DNA sequence: TGCAGTGCTAGTTCTGCAGGAGGGAATCAGCCCCAGCATTTT.

The chain has TRBV6-1 and TRBJ1-2, with D perhaps matching TRBD1 (6 bases). Germline V lookup: CDR1 MNHNS, CDR2 SASEGT. V was clipped by 0 bases and J by 8 bases, with 13 bases between them. The CDR3 runs to 14 residues. CDR3 protein: CASSEAWAGEGYTF. The DNA for the CDR3 is TGTGCCAGCAGTGAAGCTTGGGCAGGGGAGGGCTACACCTTC.

CDR3 protein: CASSEAQRGARVGQYF. CDR3 sequence (DNA): TGTGCCAGCAGTGAAGCCCAGCGGGGGGCGAGGGTTGGGCAGTACTTC. The J gene is TRBJ2-7, the V gene TRBV6-1, with 9 bases matching TRBD2. The CDR3 sequence is 16 residues long. Trimming removed 0 bases from V and 9 bases from J; junction bases left unmatched: 12. Germline CDR1 reads MNHNS; CDR2 reads SASEGT.

The chain combines TRBV6-5 with TRBJ1-3; D gene unclear. V shed 0 bases and J shed 4 bases, with 13 bases lying between them. In germline, CDR1 is MNHEY, CDR2 SVGAGI. The CDR3 consists of 16 residues. CDR3 protein: CASSYSARDPGNTIYF. CDR3 in DNA: TGTGCCAGCAGTTACTCGGCCCGTGATCCCGGAAACACCATATATTTT.

The V gene is TRBV6-5, the J gene TRBJ1-6; possible D gene TRBD1, 6 bases. V lost 2 bases and J lost 7, with 12 bases in between. The CDR3 spans 15 residues. Germline CDR1 and CDR2: MNHEY and SVGAGI. This chain's CDR3 is CASSYPPGENSPLHF. CDR3 nucleotides: TGTGCCAGCAGTTACCCCCCAGGGGAGAATTCACCCCTCCACTTT.

This clone was picked up a small number of times. V usage is TRBV30 and J usage is TRBJ1-3, with D maybe TRBD1 (5 bases). The ends were cut back, 5 bases at V and 0 bases at J, with 11 bases in the middle. The germline CDR1 and CDR2 sequences are GTSNPN and SVGIG (reference sequence). The CDR3 is 14 amino acids. CDR3 region: CAWGWGRSGNTIYF. In nucleotides, the CDR3 is TGTGCCTGGGGATGGGGCCGCTCTGGAAACACCATATATTTT.

The gene calls are TRBV2 and TRBJ2-3; TRBD2 is a possible D gene (6 bases). The germline gives CDR1 SNHLY, CDR2 FYNNEI. V was pared by 2 bases and J by 3 bases, with 12 bases between. The CDR3 consists of 15 residues. CDR3 DNA: TGTGCCAGCAGTGAAATCGGGGGACGGACAGATACGCAGTATTTT. Amino acid sequence: CASSEIGGRTDTQYF.

The chain uses TRBV9 and TRBJ1-4, with D possibly being TRBD1 (5 bases). Germline values: CDR1 SGDLS, CDR2 YYNGEE. V shed 0 bases and J shed 4 bases, with 10 bases lying between them. The CDR3 covers 15 residues. The DNA for the CDR3 is TGTGCCAGCAGCGTAGAGGGGAAGGTTAATGAAAAACTGTTTTTT. Translation: CASSVEGKVNEKLFF. Using reference TRBV9 and TRBJ1-4 for the parts outside the CDR3, the full variable domain is DSGVTQTPKHLITATGQRVTLRCSPRSGDLSVYWYQQSLDQGLQFLIQYYNGEERAKGNILERFSAQQFPDLHSELNLSSLELGDSALYFCASSVEGKVNEKLFFGSGTQLSVL.

The sample holds one count of this clone. The chain carries TRBV29-1 and TRBJ2-7; 8 positions agree with TRBD1. The CDR3 contains 14 residues. The germline CDR1 and CDR2 sequences are SQVTM and ANQGSEA. The junction had 7 bases not matched to a gene; V was cut back by 1 base and J by 5 bases. This CDR3 reads CSVEGGQGADEQYF. In DNA form, the CDR3 reads TGCAGCGTTGAAGGCGGGCAGGGGGCCGACGAGCAGTACTTC.

This clone has only one observation. The gene calls are TRBV2 and TRBJ1-4, with a tentative D call TRBD1 (5 bases). Deletions cut 8 bases from V and 7 bases from J, with 14 bases between. The CDR3 spans 13 residues. Looked up from germline, CDR1 is SNHLY and CDR2 is FYNNEI. The DNA for the CDR3 is TGTGCCAGCGTTTCTGCAGGGCGTGAAAAACTGTTTTTT. This gives the protein CASVSAGREKLFF.

Here the CDR3 reads CASQPGQGPYEQYF. The CDR3 DNA follows: TGTGCCAGCCAACCGGGACAGGGCCCCTACGAGCAGTACTTC. The chain joins TRBV3-1 (or the pseudogene TRBV3-2) to TRBJ2-7, with TRBD1 matching over 9 bases. V gave up 8 bases and J gave up 2 bases; unmatched junction bases: 7. Germline V CDR1 and CDR2: LGHDT, YNNKEL (reference sequence). CDR3 size: 14 residues.

This clone showed up just once. DNA of the CDR3: TGTGCCAGCAGTGAAGCGCCTCCCCGGGAGGCCAGCGCTGAAGCTTTCTTT. Its translation is CASSEAPPREASAEAFF. The chain links TRBV2 to TRBJ1-1, with D uncertain. Deletions cut 0 bases from V and 6 bases from J, with 20 bases between. The CDR3 contains 17 residues. Looked up from germline, CDR1 is SNHLY and CDR2 is FYNNEI.

A few counts support this clone. The rearrangement uses TRBV27 and TRBJ2-7; 11 bases match TRBD1. In germline, CDR1 is MNHEY, CDR2 SMNVEV (reference sequence). V shed 5 bases and J 4 bases; nucleotides not matched to a gene: 4. The CDR3 has 14 amino acids. The CDR3 DNA follows: TGTGCCAGCAGTGACCGGGACAGGGGGTACGAGCAGTACTTC. Its translation: CASSDRDRGYEQYF.

V is TRBV27 and J is TRBJ1-3, with no clear D. Between the trimmed V and J ends, which lost 3 bases and 7 bases, there was a span of 13 bases. The CDR3 totals 14 residues. CDR1 is MNHEY and CDR2 is SMNVEV in the germline V gene (reference sequence). The CDR3 protein is CASSLGALGNTIYF. DNA for the CDR3: TGTGCCAGCAGTTTGGGAGCTTTGGGGAACACCATATATTTT.

The V gene is TRBV12-5, the J gene TRBJ2-7; tentative D call: TRBD1 (5 bases). Germline V gives CDR1 LGHNT, CDR2 FRNRAP. Trimming cost V 0 bases and J 3 bases, with 15 bases left between them. CDR3 length: 16 residues. The CDR3 region has the DNA TGTGCTAGTGGTTTGGTTAGGGGCGCGGCCTACTACGAGCAGTACTTC. This translates into CASGLVRGAAYYEQYF.

The chain carries TRBV30 and TRBJ2-3; D is ambiguous. Germline V gene sequence: CDR1 GTSNPN, CDR2 SVGIG (reference sequence). The V end was cut by 0 bases, the J end by 6 bases, with 7 bases between. The CDR3 spans 12 residues. The CDR3 nucleotides are TGTGCCTGGAGTGTATCCAGGGATACGCAGTATTTT. It is translated as CAWSVSRDTQYF.

V usage is TRBV7-2 and J usage is TRBJ1-5; D call uncertain. V lost 1 base and J lost 2, with 12 bases in between. The length of the CDR3 is 16 residues. Looked up from germline, CDR1 is SGHTA and CDR2 is FQGNSA. The CDR3 coding sequence is TGTGCCAGCAGCTTAGGCGGGCCTAGGGGCAATCAGCCCCAGCATTTT. Protein: CASSLGGPRGNQPQHF.